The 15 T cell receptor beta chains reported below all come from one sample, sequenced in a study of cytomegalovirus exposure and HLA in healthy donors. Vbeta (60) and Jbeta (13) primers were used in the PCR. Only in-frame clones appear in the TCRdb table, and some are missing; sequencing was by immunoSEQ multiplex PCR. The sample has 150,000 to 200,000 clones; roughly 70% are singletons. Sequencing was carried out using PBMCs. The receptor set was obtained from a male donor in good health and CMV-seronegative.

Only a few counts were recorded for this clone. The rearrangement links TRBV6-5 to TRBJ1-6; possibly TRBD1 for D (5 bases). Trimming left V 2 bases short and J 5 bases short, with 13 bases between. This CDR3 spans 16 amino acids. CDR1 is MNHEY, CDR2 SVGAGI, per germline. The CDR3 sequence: CASSYLGAANNSPLHF. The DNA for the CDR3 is TGTGCCAGCAGTTACCTAGGGGCAGCAAATAATTCACCCCTCCACTTT.

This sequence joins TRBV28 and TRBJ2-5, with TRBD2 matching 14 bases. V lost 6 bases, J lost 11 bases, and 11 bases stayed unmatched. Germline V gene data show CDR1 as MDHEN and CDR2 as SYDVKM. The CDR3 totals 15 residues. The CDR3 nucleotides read TGTGCCAGCAGCCGGGGACTAGCGGGGGAGGGGGAGCAGTACTTC. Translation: CASSRGLAGEGEQYF.

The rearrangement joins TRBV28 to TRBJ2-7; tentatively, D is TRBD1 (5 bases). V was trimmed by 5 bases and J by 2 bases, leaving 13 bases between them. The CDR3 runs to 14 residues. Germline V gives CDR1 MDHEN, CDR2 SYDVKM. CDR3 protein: CASSPPGPPYEQYF. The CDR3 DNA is TGTGCCAGCAGTCCCCCAGGGCCCCCCTACGAGCAGTACTTC.

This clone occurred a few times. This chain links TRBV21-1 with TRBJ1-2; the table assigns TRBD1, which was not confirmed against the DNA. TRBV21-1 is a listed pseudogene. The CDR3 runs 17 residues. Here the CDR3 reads CASSSEGYPGTVCGYTF. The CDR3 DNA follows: TGTGCCAGCAGCTCAGAGGGATATCCCGGGACAGTTTGTGGCTACACCTTC.

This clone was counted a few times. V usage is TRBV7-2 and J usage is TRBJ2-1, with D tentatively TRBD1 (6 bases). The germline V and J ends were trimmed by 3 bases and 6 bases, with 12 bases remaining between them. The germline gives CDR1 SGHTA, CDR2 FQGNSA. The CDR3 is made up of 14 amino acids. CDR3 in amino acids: CASSLTGRGNEQFF. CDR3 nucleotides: TGTGCCAGCAGCTTGACAGGTCGGGGCAATGAGCAGTTCTTC. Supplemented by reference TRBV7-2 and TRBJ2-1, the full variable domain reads GAGVSQSPSNKVTEKGKDVELRCDPISGHTALYWYRQSLGQGLEFLIYFQGNSAPDKSGLPSDRFSAERTGGSVSTLTIQRTQQEDSAVYLCASSLTGRGNEQFFGPGTRLTVL.

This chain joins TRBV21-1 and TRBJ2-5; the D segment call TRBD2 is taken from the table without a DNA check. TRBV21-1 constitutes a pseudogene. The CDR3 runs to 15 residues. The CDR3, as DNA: TGTGCCAGCAGCGCTTCTAGCGGGAGAGAAGAGACCCAGTACTTC. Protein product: CASSASSGREETQYF.

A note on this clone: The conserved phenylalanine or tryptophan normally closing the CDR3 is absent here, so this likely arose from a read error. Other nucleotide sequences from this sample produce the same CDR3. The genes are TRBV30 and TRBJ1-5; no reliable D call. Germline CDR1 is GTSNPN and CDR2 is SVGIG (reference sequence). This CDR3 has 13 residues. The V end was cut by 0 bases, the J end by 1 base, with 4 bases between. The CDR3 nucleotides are TGTGCCTGGAGTGTACAGAGCAATCAGCCCCAGCATCTT. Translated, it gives CAWSVQSNQPQHL.

The CDR3 is CSVDKIMEGKNEQFF. DNA of the CDR3: TGCAGCGTTGATAAAATAATGGAGGGGAAGAATGAGCAGTTCTTC. The chain joins TRBV29-1 to TRBJ2-1; D may be TRBD2 (6 bases). The ends were cut back, 3 bases at V and 7 bases at J, with 19 bases in the middle. Germline-derived CDR1 and CDR2 are SQVTM and ANQGSEA. The CDR3 runs to 15 residues.

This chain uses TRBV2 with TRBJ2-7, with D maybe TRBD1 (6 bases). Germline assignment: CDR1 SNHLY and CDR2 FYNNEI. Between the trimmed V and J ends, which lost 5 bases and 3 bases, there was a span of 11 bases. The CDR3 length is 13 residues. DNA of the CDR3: TGTGCCAGCAGTTCCCAGGGGCTCTACGAGCAGTACTTC. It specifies CASSSQGLYEQYF.

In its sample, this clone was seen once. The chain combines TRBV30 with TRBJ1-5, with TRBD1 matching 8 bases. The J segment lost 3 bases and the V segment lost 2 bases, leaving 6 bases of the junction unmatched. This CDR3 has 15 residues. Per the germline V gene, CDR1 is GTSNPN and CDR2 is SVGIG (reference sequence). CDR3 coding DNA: TGTGCCTGGAGTTCCAGGGACAGGCTCAATCAGCCCCAGCATTTT. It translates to CAWSSRDRLNQPQHF.

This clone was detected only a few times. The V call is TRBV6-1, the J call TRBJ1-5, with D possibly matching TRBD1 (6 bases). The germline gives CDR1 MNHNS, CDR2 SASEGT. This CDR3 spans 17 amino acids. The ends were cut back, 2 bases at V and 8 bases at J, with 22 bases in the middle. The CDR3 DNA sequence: TGTGCCAGCAGTGAACGGGCAGGGGAGAAACATAGGGAGCCCCAGCATTTT. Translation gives CASSERAGEKHREPQHF.

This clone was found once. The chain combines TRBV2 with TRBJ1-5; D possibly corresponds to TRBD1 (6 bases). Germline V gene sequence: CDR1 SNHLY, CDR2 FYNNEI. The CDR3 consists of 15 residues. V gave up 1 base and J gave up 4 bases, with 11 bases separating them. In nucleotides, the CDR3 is TGTGCCAGCAGTGAAGGGTGGACAGTTAATCAGCCCCAGCATTTT. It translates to CASSEGWTVNQPQHF.

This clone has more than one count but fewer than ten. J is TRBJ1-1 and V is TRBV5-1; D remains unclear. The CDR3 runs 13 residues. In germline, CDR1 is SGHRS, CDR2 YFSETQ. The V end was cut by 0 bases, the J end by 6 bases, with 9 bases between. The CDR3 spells CASSLERAAEAFF. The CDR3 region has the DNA TGCGCCAGCAGCTTGGAACGCGCCGCTGAAGCTTTCTTT.

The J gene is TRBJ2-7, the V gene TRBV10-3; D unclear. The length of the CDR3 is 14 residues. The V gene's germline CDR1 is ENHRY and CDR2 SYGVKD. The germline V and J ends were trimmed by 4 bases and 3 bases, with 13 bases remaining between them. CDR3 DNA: TGTGCCATCAGTGGAGGAAATGGCGTCTACGAGCAGTACTTC. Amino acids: CAISGGNGVYEQYF.

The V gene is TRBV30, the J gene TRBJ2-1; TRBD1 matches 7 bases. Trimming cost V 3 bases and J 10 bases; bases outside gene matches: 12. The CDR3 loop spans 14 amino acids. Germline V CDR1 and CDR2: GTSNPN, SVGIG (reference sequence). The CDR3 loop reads CAWRFGQVKVEQFF. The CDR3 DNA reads TGTGCCTGGAGGTTCGGACAGGTGAAGGTGGAGCAGTTCTTC.